A single sample gave rise to the 18 T cell receptor beta chains below, sequenced in a study of cytomegalovirus exposure and HLA in healthy donors. PCR employed 60 Vbeta and 13 Jbeta primers. Sequencing used immunoSEQ multiplex PCR; TCRdb keeps in-frame clones, though not all of them. The sample includes around 60,000 clones, more than 60% of them seen just once. Material for sequencing was PBMCs. These receptors originate from a woman between 40 and 55 years old in good health and CMV-seropositive.

This clone was counted a few times. The chain employs TRBV18 and TRBJ1-4; no clear D. Germline V gene lookup returns CDR1 KGHSH and CDR2 LQKENI. V gave up 5 bases and J gave up 4 bases, with 8 bases separating them. The CDR3 has 13 amino acids. CDR3: CASSGSGNEKLFF. The DNA for the CDR3 is TGTGCCAGCTCAGGCAGTGGTAATGAAAAACTGTTTTTT.

The rearrangement uses TRBV6-5 and TRBJ1-1; D remains unclear. V lost 2 bases and J lost 4, with 11 bases in between. This CDR3 contains 14 residues. CDR1 is MNHEY, CDR2 SVGAGI, per germline. DNA of the CDR3: TGTGCCAGCAGTTACCTAGCGCGGAGCACTGAAGCTTTCTTT. This sequence encodes CASSYLARSTEAFF.

This clone has only one observation. This chain joins TRBV5-1 and TRBJ1-3, with D possibly being TRBD1 (5 bases). This CDR3 is built from 14 residues. Trimming cost V 0 bases and J 3 bases, with 7 bases left between them. The germline gives CDR1 SGHRS, CDR2 YFSETQ. The DNA of the CDR3 is TGCGCCAGCAGCTTGGAGGGGCTTGGAAACACCATATATTTT. This translates into CASSLEGLGNTIYF.

V gene TRBV7-6 combines with J gene TRBJ1-1, with D uncertain. Trimming removed 1 base at V and 4 bases at J, with 7 bases between. The CDR3 consists of 13 residues. CDR1 and CDR2 from the germline V gene are SGHVS and FNYEAQ. The CDR3 DNA sequence: TGTGCCAGCAGCTTAGAACAGACCACTGAAGCTTTCTTT. Translating gives CASSLEQTTEAFF.

J is TRBJ2-3 and V is TRBV5-1; 10 nucleotides align to TRBD2. The junction had 5 bases not matched to a gene; V was cut back by 0 bases and J by 1 base. Germline CDR1 reads SGHRS; CDR2 reads YFSETQ. This CDR3 contains 17 residues. The CDR3 DNA reads TGCGCCAGCAGCTTGGTTCCTAGCGGGGGCGGCACAGATACGCAGTATTTT. It encodes CASSLVPSGGGTDTQYF.

The chain is built from TRBV10-1 and TRBJ1-2; D perhaps matches TRBD1 (5 bases). This CDR3 region has 11 residues. V was cut by 7 bases and J by 9 bases, with 12 bases left in between. Germline lookup yields CDR1 WNHNN and CDR2 SYGVQD (reference sequence). The CDR3 DNA is TGCGCCAGCACCTCACGGGGGAGCTACACCTTC. This translates into CASTSRGSYTF.

The chain is built from TRBV13 and TRBJ1-2; a possible D gene is TRBD1 (5 bases). Germline assignment: CDR1 PRHDT and CDR2 FYEKMQ (reference sequence). This CDR3 contains 18 residues. Between the trimmed V and J ends, which lost 0 bases and 1 base, there was a span of 18 bases. CDR3 amino acids: CASSLGRGDLVGNYGYTF. The CDR3 nucleotides read TGTGCCAGCAGCTTAGGCCGGGGGGATTTGGTTGGTAACTATGGCTACACCTTC.

The gene calls are TRBV27 and TRBJ1-4; D remains ambiguous. Trimming removed 5 bases from V and 0 bases from J, with 10 bases in between. Germline CDR1 reads MNHEY; CDR2 reads SMNVEV (reference sequence). CDR3 length equals 15 residues. Here the CDR3 DNA reads TGTGCCAGCAGTCCCAGCGGGACAACTAATGAAAAACTGTTTTTT. This translates into CASSPSGTTNEKLFF. The entire variable domain, with the rest obtained from reference TRBV27 and TRBJ1-4, is as follows: EAQVTQNPRYLITVTGKKLTVTCSQNMNHEYMSWYRQDPGLGLRQIYYSMNVEVTDKGDVPEGYKVSRKEKRNFPLILESPSPNQTSLYFCASSPSGTTNEKLFFGSGTQLSVL.

The chain links TRBV15 to TRBJ2-3; maybe TRBD2 (6 bases). The CDR3 runs to 15 residues. Germline CDR1 and CDR2: LNHNV and YYDKDF (reference sequence). V gave up 0 bases and J gave up 2 bases, with 9 bases separating them. The CDR3 here is CATSREGGPTDTQYF. The DNA for the CDR3 is TGTGCCACCAGCAGAGAGGGGGGACCCACAGATACGCAGTATTTT.

The J gene is TRBJ1-1, the V gene TRBV6-1; 9 nucleotides match TRBD1. The ends lost 3 bases at V and 3 bases at J; junction bases unmatched: 5. The CDR3 length is 15 residues. Germline CDR1 MNHNS, CDR2 SASEGT. As DNA, the CDR3 is TGTGCCAGCAGTGACTACAGGGGGCGGGACACTGAAGCTTTCTTT. Translating it yields CASSDYRGRDTEAFF.

This clone was recorded a few times. The chain uses TRBV27 and TRBJ1-1, with D uncertain. Trimming left V 2 bases short and J 3 bases short, with 10 bases between. The CDR3 spans 14 residues. CDR1 and CDR2 from the germline V gene are MNHEY and SMNVEV (reference sequence). Written as DNA, the CDR3 is TGTGCCAGCAGTTTAAACGGAGGTGACACTGAAGCTTTCTTT. It translates to CASSLNGGDTEAFF.

Regarding this clone: At the DNA level, this CDR3 is encoded by other sequences in the same sample as well. The CDR3 is CASSPTRQGYGYTF. The CDR3 nucleotides are TGTGCCAGCAGCCCTACGCGACAGGGGTACGGCTACACCTTC. The rearrangement joins TRBV7-2 to TRBJ1-2; 8 bases fit TRBD1. J was trimmed by 8 bases and V by 5 bases; bases with no gene match: 10. This CDR3 comprises 14 residues. Per germline, CDR1 SGHTA and CDR2 FQGNSA. The full variable domain, rest sourced from reference TRBV7-2 and TRBJ1-2, is GAGVSQSPSNKVTEKGKDVELRCDPISGHTALYWYRQSLGQGLEFLIYFQGNSAPDKSGLPSDRFSAERTGGSVSTLTIQRTQQEDSAVYLCASSPTRQGYGYTFGSGTRLTVV.

The chain uses TRBV4-3 and TRBJ2-7; 7 nucleotides align to TRBD2. After removal of 4 bases from V and 2 bases from J, the junction contained 14 bases not matched to a gene. Per germline, CDR1 LGHNA and CDR2 YSLEER. This CDR3 has 17 amino acids. The chain's CDR3 is CASSREGPAAIPYEQYF. DNA of the CDR3: TGCGCCAGCAGCCGGGAGGGACCTGCTGCTATCCCCTACGAGCAGTACTTC.

The chain carries TRBV2 and TRBJ1-3, with D perhaps TRBD1 (6 bases). The CDR3 spans 13 residues. Between the trimmed V and J ends, which lost 5 bases and 3 bases, there was a span of 8 bases. CDR1 SNHLY and CDR2 FYNNEI come from the germline V gene. CDR3 DNA: TGTGCCAGCAGTCAACAGGGTGGAAACACCATATATTTT. Amino acids: CASSQQGGNTIYF.

The CDR3 loop reads CASSLGPAGSYEQYF. CDR3 DNA: TGTGCCAGCAGCTTGGGGCCAGCGGGCTCCTACGAGCAGTACTTC. This chain connects TRBV5-6 to TRBJ2-7; weak D call: TRBD2 (6 bases). Trimming stripped 0 bases from V and 0 bases from J, with 10 bases between. The CDR3 is made up of 15 amino acids. Germline-derived CDR1 and CDR2 are SGHDT and YYEEEE.

This clone was observed a handful of times. The sample carries other DNA sequences with the same CDR3. CDR3 nucleotide sequence: TGTGCCAGCAGTGAAAAGGGGTCCTATGGCTACACCTTC. This translates into CASSEKGSYGYTF. The chain employs TRBV2 and TRBJ1-2, with TRBD1 as a possible D gene (5 bases). The CDR3 consists of 13 residues. Germline CDR1 SNHLY, CDR2 FYNNEI. Trimming took off 2 bases at V and 4 bases at J, with 8 bases between the two ends.

The chain recombines TRBV30 with TRBJ1-3, with TRBD1 as a possible D gene (5 bases). V was cut by 2 bases and J by 0 bases, with 11 bases left in between. The CDR3 covers 15 residues. Germline values: CDR1 GTSNPN, CDR2 SVGIG (reference sequence). The CDR3 loop reads CAWSIRGTSGNTIYF. As DNA, the CDR3 is TGTGCCTGGAGTATTCGGGGGACCTCTGGAAACACCATATATTTT.

The rearrangement joins TRBV14 to TRBJ2-1; no definite D call. The CDR3 has 12 residues. Germline V gene lookup returns CDR1 SGHDN and CDR2 FVKESK. V lost 3 bases and J lost 7, with 7 bases in between. In DNA form, the CDR3 reads TGTGCCAGCAGCCAGTCCCAAAATGAGCAGTTCTTC. Amino acids: CASSQSQNEQFF.